This T cell receptor beta chain was sequenced during a study of tumor and adjacent non-tumor tissue in lung cancer. Looking at the study overall: Stage I to III disease affected 9 to 10 men and 4 or 5 women aged about 30 to 85. Samples averaged about 3.8 million productive TCRbeta reads each. Study outcomes and limitations: Shorter survival was associated with higher TCR diversity in tumors.

RNA was extracted from bulk tissue without any cell sorting. More than 3 cm separated this lung sample from the edge of the tumor. The CDR3 totals 17 residues. Germline V gives CDR1 KGHDR, CDR2 SFDVKD. A word on this clonotype: What it binds is not known. An end of the junction differs from the germline gene, which may be a read error.

Three rounds of nested PCR, following a modified ARM-PCR protocol, produced the TCRbeta library. From the multiplex PCR reads, TCRdb called clonotypes with MiXCR, one entry per CDR3 protein. Of about 67,000 distinct CDR3 sequences in the sample, around 80% are singletons; the top ten hold 45%. The receptor was isolated from a man between 60 and 75 years old with non-small cell lung cancer. The sample comprised distant non-tumor lung tissue. The chain combines TRBV24-1 with TRBJ2-2; possible D gene TRBD1, 6 bases. DNA for the CDR3: TGTGCCACCAGTGATCCGTGCCAGGGGCAGAACACCGGGGAGTTGTTTTTT. Amino acids: CATSDPCQGQNTGELFF.